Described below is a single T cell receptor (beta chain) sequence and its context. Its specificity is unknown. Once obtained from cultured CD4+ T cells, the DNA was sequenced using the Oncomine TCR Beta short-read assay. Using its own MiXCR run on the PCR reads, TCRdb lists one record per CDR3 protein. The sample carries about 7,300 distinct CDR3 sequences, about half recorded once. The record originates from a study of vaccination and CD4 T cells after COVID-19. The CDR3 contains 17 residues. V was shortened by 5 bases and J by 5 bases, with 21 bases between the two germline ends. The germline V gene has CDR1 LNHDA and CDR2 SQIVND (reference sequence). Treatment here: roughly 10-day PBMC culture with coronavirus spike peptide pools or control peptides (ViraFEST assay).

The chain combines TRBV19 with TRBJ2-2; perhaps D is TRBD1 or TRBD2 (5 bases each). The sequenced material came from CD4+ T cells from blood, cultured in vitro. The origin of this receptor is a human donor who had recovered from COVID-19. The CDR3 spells CASSPLPGRFLTGELFF. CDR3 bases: TGTGCCAGTAGTCCCCTACCGGGACGGTTTCTTACCGGGGAGCTGTTTTTT.